The 27 T cell receptor delta chains reported below all come from one sample, sequenced in a study of gamma-delta T cells after stem cell transplantation. TCRdb fed the RT-PCR reads into CATT to redo clone calling. This table has around 1,300 delta-chain clones, under 8.5% appearing once. The sequenced sample consisted of gamma-delta T cells. These receptors originate from a human donor. It is not recorded whose cells these are; they may come from a transplant donor.

As for this clone: This likely reflects a read error, since a far larger clone is one base away. The chain uses TRDV2 and TRDJ1; possibly TRDD3 for D (6 bases). Trimming removed 1 base at V and 4 bases at J, with 30 bases between. The CDR3 contains 20 residues. Germline values: CDR1 GEAIGNYY, CDR2 EKD. The CDR3 reads CACDTVGAKQARGGDDKLIF. CDR3 DNA: TGTGCCTGTGACACAGTCGGCGCAAAGCAAGCTCGTGGGGGCGACGATAAACTCATCTTT.

In its sample, this clone ranks as medium-sized. V is TRDV2 and J is TRDJ1; 7 bases fit TRDD3. There are 14 residues in the CDR3. V shed 0 bases, J shed 2 bases, and the junction held 2 bases outside the gene matches. In germline, CDR1 is GEAIGNYY, CDR2 EKD. CDR3 DNA: TGTGCCTGTGACACCGTACTGGGGACCGATAAACTCATCTTT. It yields the protein CACDTVLGTDKLIF.

This clone has just a few counts. This DNA's translation and the protein TCRdb lists, from a much larger clone, do not match at residue 6, likely due to a read error; the protein shown is translated from the DNA. The V call is TRDV2, the J call TRDJ1; 8 positions match TRDD3. There are 19 residues in the CDR3. J was trimmed by 0 bases and V by 0 bases; bases with no gene match: 14. Germline CDR1 GEAIGNYY, CDR2 EKD. The CDR3 sequence is CACDTTTVGIRLDTDKLIF. The CDR3 region has the DNA TGTGCCTGTGACACCACTACTGTTGGGATACGCCTAGACACCGATAAACTCATCTTT.

In regard to this clone: A far larger clone is just one base off, so this is likely a read error. This chain joins TRDV2 and TRDJ1, with D possibly being TRDD2 (6 bases). CDR1 GEAIGNYY and CDR2 EKD come from the germline V gene. The CDR3 sequence is 15 residues long. The CDR3 sequence: CACDSILRDTDRLIF. CDR3 bases: TGTGCCTGTGACTCTATCCTACGTGATACCGATAGACTCATCTTT.

The chain recombines TRDV2 with TRDJ1; 12 bases fit TRDD3. V was clipped by 3 bases and J by 4 bases; unmatched bases: 8. CDR3 size: 16 residues. Germline V gives CDR1 GEAIGNYY, CDR2 EKD. Here the CDR3 reads CACDPLLGDTSDKLIF. The CDR3 bases are TGTGCCTGTGACCCCTTACTGGGGGATACCAGCGATAAACTCATCTTT.

The chain couples TRDV2 to TRDJ1; 12 nucleotides agree with TRDD3. Germline CDR1 GEAIGNYY, CDR2 EKD. The trim removed 3 bases at V and 3 bases at J, leaving 25 bases unmatched. The CDR3 contains 22 residues. CDR3 in amino acids: CACDPVVGVLGDTPPYADKLIF. CDR3 nucleotides: TGTGCCTGTGACCCCGTTGTCGGTGTACTGGGGGATACCCCCCCCTACGCCGATAAACTCATCTTT.

This clone appeared a few times. The chain joins TRDV2 to TRDJ1; 8 bases match TRDD3. The J segment lost 8 bases and the V segment lost 2 bases, leaving 6 bases of the junction unmatched. The germline gives CDR1 GEAIGNYY, CDR2 EKD. The CDR3 has 13 amino acids. In DNA, the CDR3 is TGTGCCTGTGACAACGTACTGGGGGCCAAACTCATCTTT. It is translated as CACDNVLGAKLIF.

In its sample, this clone was seen a few times. A far larger clone is only one base removed, so a read error is likely. V is TRDV2 and J is TRDJ1; a possible D gene is TRDD3 (6 bases). The CDR3 spans 18 residues. Looked up from germline, CDR1 is GEAIGNYY and CDR2 is EKD. The CDR3 sequence is CARDTVGIPRMNTDKLIF. Here the CDR3 DNA reads TGTGCCCGTGACACCGTGGGGATTCCCCGGATGAACACCGATAAACTCATCTTT.

This clone was detected only once. Since a far larger clone is one base different, this is likely a read error. The chain recombines TRDV2 with TRDJ1, with D maybe TRDD3 (6 bases). Trimming pared 1 base from V and 4 bases from J, leaving 30 bases between. Germline assignment: CDR1 GEAIGNYY and CDR2 EKD. The CDR3 consists of 20 residues. The CDR3 DNA reads TGTGCCTGTGACACAGTCGGCCCAAAGCCAGCTCGTGGGGGCGACGATAAACTCATCTTT. This encodes CACDTVGPKPARGGDDKLIF.

There are a few counts of this clone. The TCRdb record carries a much larger clone's protein, which differs from this DNA's translation at residue 16; a read error is the likely cause, and the protein listed here is the DNA translation. The chain links TRDV2 to TRDJ1, with 9 bases aligning to TRDD3. The CDR3 runs to 19 residues. Looked up from germline, CDR1 is GEAIGNYY and CDR2 is EKD. This chain's CDR3 is CACDTMEPTGGTLTDNLIF. The CDR3 DNA sequence: TGTGCCTGTGACACCATGGAACCAACTGGGGGAACTCTAACCGATAATCTCATCTTT.

In this sample, this clone turned up a few times. This likely came from a read error, as a far larger clone is one base away. This CDR3 reads CACDHTGDLSSRDTRQMFF. In nucleotides, the CDR3 is TGTGCCTGTGACCATACTGGGGACCTTAGCTCCAGGGACACCCGACAGATGTTTTTC. This chain joins TRDV2 and TRDJ3; 7 positions match TRDD3. Looked up from germline, CDR1 is GEAIGNYY and CDR2 is EKD. The CDR3 extends over 19 amino acids.

This clone is labeled as large. This CDR3 is also generated by other DNA sequences in the sample. This chain joins TRDV2 and TRDJ1, with D possibly being TRDD2 (6 bases). The CDR3 consists of 15 residues. Germline values: CDR1 GEAIGNYY, CDR2 EKD. With 3 bases removed from V and 2 bases from J, the gap between germline ends came to 15 bases. The chain's CDR3 is CACDSILRDTDKLIF. CDR3 in DNA: TGTGCCTGTGACTCTATCCTACGTGATACCGATAAACTCATCTTT.

This clone has just a few counts. TCRdb's listed protein matches a much larger clone and diverges from this DNA's translation at residue 7, likely through a read error; the protein shown comes from the DNA. This rearrangement joins TRDV2 to TRDJ1; a possible D gene is TRDD3 (6 bases). The V gene's germline CDR1 is GEAIGNYY and CDR2 EKD. The V and J ends lost 0 bases and 6 bases respectively, with 13 bases between them. The CDR3 consists of 14 residues. The CDR3 reads CACDTVPGENKLIF. The CDR3 DNA follows: TGTGCCTGTGACACCGTGCCGGGGGAGAATAAACTCATCTTT.

This clone came up a few times. It is likely a read error: a sequence one base away is far more abundant. The chain recombines TRDV2 with TRDJ1; 10 positions agree with TRDD3. Trimming took 3 bases from V and 1 from J; bases not matched to a gene: 16. This CDR3 spans 19 amino acids. CDR1 GEAIGNYY and CDR2 EKD come from the germline V gene. The CDR3 region has the DNA TGTGCCTGTGACGCCGTTCCTACACTGGGGGATGAAACCACCGATAAACTCATCTTT. It is translated as CACDAVPTLGDETTDKLIF.

With respect to this clone: The amino acid sequence in TCRdb belongs to a much larger clone and departs from this DNA's translation at residue 6, likely a sequencing read error; the sequence shown is translated from the DNA. The chain is built from TRDV2 and TRDJ1; TRDD3 agrees at 9 bases. V was pared by 0 bases and J by 0 bases, with 7 bases of the junction left unmatched. The CDR3 covers 17 residues. The germline CDR1 and CDR2 sequences are GEAIGNYY and EKD. CDR3 in DNA: TGTGCCTGTGACACCGTGGGGATACGAGGGTACACCGATAAACTCATCTTT. Encoded protein: CACDTVGIRGYTDKLIF.

This clone occurred a few times. The mismatch at residue 12 between this DNA's translation and the TCRdb protein of a much larger clone likely reflects a read error; the protein shown is translated from the DNA. CDR3 nucleotides: TGTGCCTGTGACACCCTGGGGGATACTAGGCCCGTTAAACTCATCTTT. It codes for CACDTLGDTRPVKLIF. This rearrangement joins TRDV2 to TRDJ1; 11 nucleotides agree with TRDD3. The CDR3 length is 16 residues. With 0 bases clipped from V and 7 bases from J, the junction kept 9 bases outside the gene matches. Germline V lookup: CDR1 GEAIGNYY, CDR2 EKD.

By sample share, this clone is medium-sized (0.01 to 0.1%). The gene calls are TRDV2 and TRDJ3, with 10 bases identical to TRDD3. V was pared by 1 base and J by 2 bases, with 16 bases of the junction left unmatched. Germline CDR1 GEAIGNYY, CDR2 EKD. The CDR3 runs to 22 residues. The CDR3 here is CACDTGFRTGGLETWDTRQMFF. The CDR3, as DNA: TGTGCCTGTGACACGGGCTTTCGTACTGGGGGATTGGAAACCTGGGACACCCGACAGATGTTTTTC.

To note about this clone: The TCRdb record carries a much larger clone's protein, which differs from this DNA's translation at residue 3; a read error is the likely cause, and the protein listed here is the DNA translation. The chain uses TRDV2 and TRDJ1; TRDD3 matches 9 bases. The germline gives CDR1 GEAIGNYY, CDR2 EKD. The CDR3 loop spans 17 amino acids. The CDR3 DNA sequence: TGTGCCCGTGACACCCTGGGGATACGAGGGTACACCGATAAACTCATCTTT. It yields the protein CARDTLGIRGYTDKLIF.

By share, this clone counts as medium-sized. This specimen includes other DNA sequences encoding the same CDR3. The V and J genes are TRDV2 and TRDJ1; 9 bases are shared with TRDD3. Per the germline V gene, CDR1 is GEAIGNYY and CDR2 is EKD. This CDR3 is 20 amino acids long. After removal of 1 base from V and 0 bases from J, the junction contained 17 bases not matched to a gene. The CDR3 sequence: CACDTVVAGGSKLHTDKLIF. CDR3 DNA: TGTGCCTGTGACACGGTTGTCGCTGGGGGATCCAAACTTCACACCGATAAACTCATCTTT.

This clone has just a few counts. This likely came from a read error, as a far larger clone is one base away. The CDR3 sequence: CACDLLGPTTDKLIF. The CDR3 nucleotides read TGTGCCTGTGACCTCCTCGGACCCACTACCGATAAACTCATCTTT. The chain has TRDV2 and TRDJ1; D uncertain. V was trimmed by 3 bases and J by 2 bases, leaving 15 bases between them. The CDR3 is made up of 15 amino acids. Germline V gene lookup returns CDR1 GEAIGNYY and CDR2 EKD.

This clone was detected only a few times. The TCRdb protein, from a much larger clone, departs from this DNA's translation at residue 4, likely by read error; the protein shown derives from the DNA. This chain links TRDV2 with TRDJ1; D unclear. The germline gives CDR1 GEAIGNYY, CDR2 EKD. This CDR3 is 15 amino acids long. V was clipped by 6 bases and J by 2 bases, with 18 bases between them. CDR3 in amino acids: CACNPLGPTTDKLIF. As DNA, the CDR3 is TGTGCCTGTAACCCCCTCGGACCCACTACCGATAAACTCATCTTT.

There are a few counts of this clone. One base away lies a much larger clone, so this may be a sequencing read error. This sequence joins TRDV2 and TRDJ1; 8 nucleotides match TRDD3. Germline CDR1 is GEAIGNYY and CDR2 is EKD. The CDR3 totals 17 residues. CDR3 DNA sequence: TGTGCCTGTTACACTCTGGGGGAGAACGAGTACACCGATAAACTCATCTTT. Encoded protein: CACYTLGENEYTDKLIF.

This clone was seen more than once but under ten times. The genes are TRDV2 and TRDJ3; 9 bases line up with TRDD3. V dropped 3 bases and J dropped 0; count of bases not matched to a gene: 8. CDR1 and CDR2 from the germline V gene are GEAIGNYY and EKD. CDR3 length: 19 residues. CDR3 sequence: CACDALLGDRSWDTRQMFF. In DNA form, the CDR3 reads TGTGCCTGTGACGCCCTACTGGGGGACCGCTCCTGGGACACCCGACAGATGTTTTTC.

With regard to this clone: A much larger clone is a single base away; this may be a read error. This specimen includes other DNA sequences encoding the same CDR3. The gene calls are TRDV2 and TRDJ3, with TRDD3 identical over 9 bases. CDR3 size: 18 residues. The V gene's germline CDR1 is GEAIGNYY and CDR2 EKD. The CDR3 nucleotides read TGCGCCTGTGACTACACTGGGGGAAGTCACTGGGACACCCGACAGATGTTTTTC. Translating gives CACDYTGGSHWDTRQMFF.

This clone qualifies as large (0.1 to 1%). Other DNA sequences in this specimen translate into the identical CDR3. The V and J genes are TRDV2 and TRDJ1, with 11 bases matching TRDD3. After removal of 3 bases from V and 0 bases from J, the junction contained 2 bases not matched to a gene. The V gene's germline CDR1 is GEAIGNYY and CDR2 EKD. CDR3 length equals 15 residues. In nucleotides, the CDR3 is TGTGCCTGTGACCGACTGGGGGATAACACCGATAAACTCATCTTT. Protein product: CACDRLGDNTDKLIF.

A remark on this clone: A read error is possible here, since a much larger clone lies one base away. The identical CDR3 is also encoded by other nucleotide sequences in the sample. The rearrangement links TRDV2 to TRDJ3; the match to TRDD3 covers 9 bases. The germline gives CDR1 GEAIGNYY, CDR2 EKD. Trimming at V came to 7 bases and at J to 3 bases, leaving 12 bases not matched to a gene. This CDR3 is built from 18 residues. The CDR3 region has the DNA TGTGCCTGCGACTACACTGGGGGAAGTCACTGGGACACCCGACAGATGTTTTTC. It yields the protein CACDYTGGSHWDTRQMFF.

This clone was seen only a few times. Given a much more abundant clone one base away, this may be a read error. The sample holds other DNA sequences that translate to the same CDR3. The rearrangement joins TRDV2 to TRDJ1; 8 positions agree with TRDD3. Germline V gene data show CDR1 as GEAIGNYY and CDR2 as EKD. V dropped 2 bases and J dropped 5; count of bases not matched to a gene: 6. This CDR3 is 14 amino acids long. The CDR3 loop reads CACDRLGAGDKLIF. The CDR3 region has the DNA TGTGCCTGTGACAGACTGGGGGCGGGAGATAAACTCATCTTT.